The clone carrying this T cell receptor beta chain was observed once. Its antigen is currently unknown. Germline V gene sequence: CDR1 MNHNY, CDR2 SVGAGI (reference sequence). The CDR3 consists of 14 residues. The V gene lost 2 bases and the J gene lost 8 bases, with 10 bases spanning the gap. These data belong to a study of blood T cells in healthy people across ages. General study findings and limits: Compared with aged donors, long-lived donors showed fewer expanded clones, suggesting selection.

Each sample used at least 6 million PBMCs. Per sample, no less than 5 micrograms of total RNA were extracted. With a J-beta primer mix and a sample-barcoded 5' primer, a second PCR ran about 7 to 12 cycles. TCRdb itself ran the 5' RACE reads through MiXCR, one entry per CDR3 protein. The sample yields roughly 1,100,000 distinct CDR3 sequences, approximately 25% seen once. These data were likewise used in another study, on T cells of mothers and their children. As that study records: Maternal samples each gave over 9 million TCR beta CDR3 reads, and child samples roughly 3 million each.

The sequence came from a girl aged 2-15 years in good health. Sequenced input: blood. The rearrangement joins TRBV6-6 to TRBJ1-6, with D possibly being TRBD1 (5 bases). The CDR3 region has the DNA TGTGCCAGCAGTTACCAGTTGGGGGATTCACCCCTCCACTTT. Translating it yields CASSYQLGDSPLHF.